The 6 T cell receptor beta chains listed next were all sequenced from one sample in a study of blood T cell repertoires in COVID-19. The data were produced by immunoSEQ multiplex PCR, yet TCRdb's version contains in-frame clones alone and is incomplete. Here the sample spans some 64,000 clones, around 80% being singletons. The sequenced material came from peripheral blood. The receptors originated from a man in his sixties with COVID-19, enrolled during active disease.

The J gene is TRBJ2-2, the V gene TRBV19, with D tentatively TRBD2 (5 bases). Looked up from germline, CDR1 is LNHDA and CDR2 is SQIVND (reference sequence). V gave up 7 bases and J gave up 5 bases, with 8 bases separating them. CDR3 length equals 12 residues. CDR3 nucleotides: TGTGCCAGTATCGGCGGGACCGGGGAGCTGTTTTTT. Translated: CASIGGTGELFF.

The chain couples TRBV7-9 to TRBJ2-7; 12 nucleotides agree with TRBD2. Germline CDR1 reads SEHNR; CDR2 reads FQNEAQ (reference sequence). This CDR3 comprises 16 residues. Unmatched junction bases numbered 6, after V lost 4 bases and J lost 2 bases. The CDR3 sequence: CASSSDTSGRTYEQYF. The CDR3, as DNA: TGTGCCAGCAGCTCCGACACTAGCGGGAGGACCTACGAGCAGTACTTC.

The chain employs TRBV3-1 (or the pseudogene TRBV3-2) and TRBJ2-1; 10 bases are shared with TRBD1. V trimming: 8 bases; J trimming: 3 bases; junction bases outside the gene matches: 1. Germline CDR1 LGHDT, CDR2 YNNKEL (reference sequence). This CDR3 is 13 amino acids long. CDR3 in amino acids: CASGTGDYNEQFF. CDR3 DNA: TGTGCCAGCGGGACAGGGGACTACAATGAGCAGTTCTTC.

The chain is built from TRBV30 and TRBJ1-1; D might be TRBD1 (5 bases). V was trimmed by 3 bases and J by 10 bases, leaving 15 bases between them. CDR1 is GTSNPN, CDR2 SVGIG, per germline (reference sequence). There are 12 residues in the CDR3. The DNA of the CDR3 is TGTGCCTGGAGCCCCCCGGGGGTTGGAGCTTTCTTT. Amino acid sequence: CAWSPPGVGAFF.

The table lists this clone with a count of one. V usage is TRBV12-3 or TRBV12-4 and J usage is TRBJ1-2; possibly TRBD1 for D (6 bases). V lost 3 bases, J lost 4 bases, and 9 bases lay in between. This CDR3 region has 13 residues. Here the CDR3 DNA reads TGTGCCAGCAGTTTTCAGGACAGCTATGGCTACACCTTC. This codes for CASSFQDSYGYTF.

The chain carries TRBV6-6 and TRBJ1-1; the match to TRBD1 covers 10 bases. The germline V gene encodes CDR1 MNHNY and CDR2 SVGAGI (reference sequence). The CDR3 consists of 16 residues. V gave up 2 bases and J gave up 4 bases; unmatched junction bases: 7. In nucleotides, the CDR3 is TGTGCCAGCAGTTACCCCTTGGACAGGGGGAGCACTGAAGCTTTCTTT. Translated: CASSYPLDRGSTEAFF.